The clone carrying this TCR beta chain occurred many times. What it binds is unknown. Researchers amplified the TCR beta CDR3 regions from RNA transcripts. During a first-round RT-PCR of the TCR CDR3, the HTBI primer set was used. Via MiXCR, TCRdb re-called the multiplex PCR reads, giving one row per CDR3 protein. The sample includes about 500,000 distinct CDR3 sequences, 16% of them seen just once. The data are from a study of T cells in Graves' hyperthyroidism and ophthalmopathy. Study observations and caveats: For ophthalmopathy, model prediction preceded onset by a median approximately 6 months. In blood, most of the thyroid clonotypes expanded above 0.001 were also present.

Newly diagnosed patients aged 18 to 65 had hyperthyroidism of under 2 months' duration. Patients with uncontrolled infections, other autoimmune diseases, pregnancy or lactation were excluded. CDR3 length equals 16 residues. Germline V lookup: CDR1 MNHEY, CDR2 SVGEGT. V gave up 2 bases and J gave up 9 bases; unmatched junction bases: 12. This sequence was found in a woman aged 18-29 years with Graves' hyperthyroidism. The V call is TRBV6-2 or TRBV6-3, the J call TRBJ2-1; TRBD2 matches at 8 bases. The specimen was blood. The CDR3, as DNA: TGTGCCAGCAGTTACGGTTTGTTAGCGGGGTATGCTGAGCAGTTCTTC. Encoded protein: CASSYGLLAGYAEQFF.